Below, 21 T cell receptor delta chains from the same sample are listed, as sequenced in a study of gamma-delta chains in newborns, infants, children. TCRdb re-called clones from the reads using CATT. The sample carries about 1,400 delta-chain clones, around 1.1% recorded once. Sample: blood. The receptors stem from a child in good health.

This clone was seen more than once but under ten times. TCRdb has a much larger clone's protein, which differs at residue 4 from the translation of this DNA, likely because of a read error; what is shown is the protein translated from the DNA. This rearrangement joins TRDV2 to TRDJ1; 8 nucleotides match TRDD3. The germline gives CDR1 GEAIGNYY, CDR2 EKD. J gave up 2 bases and V 5 bases, and 6 bases lay outside the gene matches. The CDR3 length is 14 residues. The DNA for the CDR3 is TGTGCCTGTGGCTACACTGGGGGGACCGATAAACTCATCTTT. It specifies CACGYTGGTDKLIF.

Notes on this clone: The protein in TCRdb stems from a much larger clone and differs at residue 7 from this DNA's translation, likely a read error; here the protein is translated from the DNA. The V and J genes are TRDV2 and TRDJ3, with a weak D call TRDD3 (5 bases). Per germline, CDR1 GEAIGNYY and CDR2 EKD. The CDR3 sequence is 20 residues long. Trimming removed 1 base at V and 0 bases at J, with 18 bases between. The CDR3 is CACDTGGGISSSWDTRQMFF. As DNA, the CDR3 is TGTGCCTGTGACACGGGCGGGGGTATATCGAGCTCCTGGGACACCCGACAGATGTTTTTC.

This clone was recorded a few times. This probably arose from a read error, given a far larger clone one base away. Other DNA sequences in this specimen translate into the identical CDR3. V gene TRDV2 combines with J gene TRDJ1, with 13 bases identical to TRDD3. From germline, CDR1 is GEAIGNYY and CDR2 EKD. The J segment lost 4 bases and the V segment lost 7 bases, leaving 11 bases of the junction unmatched. There are 16 residues in the CDR3. Here the CDR3 reads CACDALLGDTFDKLIF. The CDR3 DNA follows: TGTGCCTGCGACGCTCTACTGGGGGATACGTTCGATAAACTCATCTTT.

This clone appeared a few times. The translation of this DNA and the TCRdb protein of a much larger clone differ at residue 19, probably owing to a read error; the protein shown here is translated from the DNA. This chain joins TRDV2 and TRDJ1; 11 bases agree with TRDD3. This CDR3 is 20 amino acids long. Looked up from germline, CDR1 is GEAIGNYY and CDR2 is EKD. The CDR3 DNA reads as TGTGCCTGTGACCCAGTCGTTACTACTGGGGGATATGCCGACACCGATAAACTCACCTTT. This gives the protein CACDPVVTTGGYADTDKLTF.

Points on this clone: The protein recorded in TCRdb matches a much larger clone and deviates from this DNA's translation at residue 6, suggesting a read error; the protein here is obtained by translating the DNA. This chain's CDR3 is CACDTAGDARDTRQMFF. For the CDR3, the DNA is TGTGCCTGTGACACCGCGGGGGATGCCAGGGACACCCGACAGATGTTTTTC. This chain uses TRDV2 with TRDJ3, with 7 bases aligning to TRDD3. Germline V gene lookup returns CDR1 GEAIGNYY and CDR2 EKD. J was trimmed by 5 bases and V by 0 bases; bases with no gene match: 6. The CDR3 spans 17 residues.

In regard to this clone: The TCRdb record carries a much larger clone's protein, which differs from this DNA's translation at residue 13; a read error is the likely cause, and the protein listed here is the DNA translation. The chain couples TRDV2 to TRDJ1, with 7 bases aligning to TRDD3. Germline CDR1 is GEAIGNYY and CDR2 is EKD. The trim removed 1 base at V and 0 bases at J, leaving 19 bases unmatched. The CDR3 is 20 residues long. CDR3 bases: TGTGCCTGTGACACTCTGCTGGTACTGGGGACCTCGAGGTACACCGATAAACTCATCTTT. Its translation: CACDTLLVLGTSRYTDKLIF.

Concerning this clone: A much larger clone sits a single nucleotide away, making a read error possible. The same CDR3 arises from other DNA sequences in this sample as well. V usage is TRDV2 and J usage is TRDJ1, with 12 bases matching TRDD3. V shed 0 bases and J 0 bases; nucleotides not matched to a gene: 7. From germline, CDR1 is GEAIGNYY and CDR2 EKD. The CDR3 consists of 18 residues. CDR3 region: CACDTLPLGDTYTDKLIF. Here the CDR3 DNA reads TGTGCCTGTGACACCCTCCCACTGGGGGATACATACACCGATAAACTCATCTTT.

This clone has just a few counts. The protein held in TCRdb is that of a much larger clone and does not match this DNA's translation at residue 10, likely because of a read error; the protein shown is translated from the DNA. The V and J genes are TRDV1 and TRDJ1; D may be TRDD2 (5 bases). Looked up from germline, CDR1 is TSWWSYY and CDR2 is QGS. The CDR3 is 16 amino acids. Trimming left V 0 bases short and J 8 bases short, with 19 bases between. CDR3 sequence: CALGELRVFPREKLIF. DNA for the CDR3: TGTGCTCTTGGGGAACTAAGAGTCTTCCCCCGAGAGAAACTCATCTTT.

This clone has only a few counts. The protein that TCRdb holds for this DNA derives from a much larger clone and differs from the translated DNA at residue 6, which likely indicates a read error; the protein shown here is translated from the DNA. The chain recombines TRDV2 with TRDJ1; 9 bases fit TRDD3. The ends lost 3 bases at V and 3 bases at J; junction bases unmatched: 19. Germline lookup yields CDR1 GEAIGNYY and CDR2 EKD. CDR3 length: 19 residues. CDR3 loop: CACDSPLLGDPEIADKLIF. The DNA of the CDR3 is TGTGCCTGTGACTCACCTCTACTGGGGGACCCCGAAATCGCCGATAAACTCATCTTT.

This clone turned up a few times. A far more abundant clone sits one base away, making this likely a read error. Other DNA sequences in this sample translate to the same CDR3. The V and J genes are TRDV2 and TRDJ1; TRDD3 aligns across 11 bases. The CDR3 is 19 amino acids. Germline CDR1 GEAIGNYY, CDR2 EKD. V was pared by 3 bases and J by 0 bases, with 14 bases of the junction left unmatched. CDR3 sequence (DNA): TGTGCCTGTGACCTCGTACGGCTGGGGGATACTTCATACACCGATAAACTCATCTTT. Translating it yields CACDLVRLGDTSYTDKLIF.

This clone was observed a few times. TCRdb pairs this DNA with a much larger clone's protein that differs at residue 7, likely a read error; the protein shown was translated from the DNA. In DNA, the CDR3 is TGTGCCTGTCACCAACTGAGGGATATTGGGGATAAACTCATCTTT. It translates to CACHQLRDIGDKLIF. This chain uses TRDV2 with TRDJ1, with a weak D call TRDD3 (6 bases). The CDR3 is made up of 15 amino acids. Trimming took 6 bases from V and 5 from J, leaving 21 bases between them. Germline V gene data show CDR1 as GEAIGNYY and CDR2 as EKD.

Regarding this clone: A far larger clone is one base from this, pointing to a likely read error. The same CDR3 arises from other DNA sequences in this sample as well. The chain recombines TRDV1 with TRDJ1; the match to TRDD3 covers 9 bases. The germline gives CDR1 TSWWSYY, CDR2 QGS. This CDR3 region has 19 residues. Trimming cost V 3 bases and J 4 bases; bases outside gene matches: 18. The CDR3 nucleotides are TGTGCTCTTGGGGATCCAGCTCTGTACTGGGGGACTCTCATCGATAAACTCATCTTT. This encodes CALGDPALYWGTLIDKLIF.

This clone was counted a few times. It is likely a read error: a sequence one base away is far more abundant. V and J are TRDV1 and TRDJ1; TRDD3 matches 8 bases. The CDR3 is 17 amino acids. Germline V gene lookup returns CDR1 TSWWSYY and CDR2 QGS. V lost 4 bases to trimming and J lost 0 bases; unmatched junction nucleotides: 10. CDR3 region: CALGGHWGGVYTDKLIF. CDR3 bases: TGTGCTCTTGGGGGACACTGGGGGGGAGTGTACACCGATAAACTCATCTTT.

This chain links TRDV2 with TRDJ3, with TRDD3 identical over 11 bases. CDR1 is GEAIGNYY, CDR2 EKD, per germline. This CDR3 region has 19 residues. Losses at the gene ends were 1 base for V and 7 bases for J; bases not matched to a gene: 11. The CDR3 DNA reads TGTGCCTGTGACACGGTGGGGGATACGAATACGGGAGACACCCGACAGATGTTTTTC. Its protein product is CACDTVGDTNTGDTRQMFF.

By its share, this clone is large (0.1 to 1%). Other DNA sequences from this sample encode an identical CDR3 as well. The chain joins TRDV2 to TRDJ1; TRDD2 agrees at 8 bases. Germline-derived CDR1 and CDR2 are GEAIGNYY and EKD. Unmatched junction bases numbered 31, after V lost 2 bases and J lost 3 bases. This CDR3 has 23 amino acids. CDR3 sequence (DNA): TGTGCCTGTGACATCTTGTCTTCCTACGAAGTGGAGGATACTAGGGGGGCAGCCGATAAACTCATCTTT. Its protein is CACDILSSYEVEDTRGAADKLIF.

Within the sample, this clone is medium-sized. The chain is built from TRDV2 and TRDJ1; TRDD3 matches at 10 bases. Germline V gene lookup returns CDR1 GEAIGNYY and CDR2 EKD. With V trimmed by 0 bases and J by 0 bases, 18 bases remained unmatched. This CDR3 region has 21 residues. The CDR3 is CACDTVSYTGGSPKYTDKLIF. In DNA, the CDR3 is TGTGCCTGTGACACCGTTTCTTATACTGGGGGATCCCCTAAGTACACCGATAAACTCATCTTT.

Note on this clone: A read error likely explains this, since a far larger clone differs by one base. Other DNA sequences within the sample encode an identical CDR3. The chain uses TRDV2 and TRDJ1; weak D call: TRDD3 (6 bases). Germline values: CDR1 GEAIGNYY, CDR2 EKD. Deletions cut 7 bases from V and 0 bases from J, with 14 bases between. There are 14 residues in the CDR3. The CDR3 nucleotides read TGTGCCTGCGAGCCCTGGGGAAACACCGATAAACTCATCTTT. Its protein is CACEPWGNTDKLIF.

By share, this clone counts as medium-sized (0.01 to 0.1%). This sequence is one base from a far larger clone and is likely a read error. The V gene is TRDV2, the J gene TRDJ1, with 10 bases lining up with TRDD3. The germline gives CDR1 GEAIGNYY, CDR2 EKD. The CDR3 is 14 amino acids. The chain's CDR3 is CARDGLGDFDKLIF. As DNA, the CDR3 is TGTGCCCGTGACGGACTGGGGGATTTTGATAAACTCATCTTT.

The sample holds a few counts of this clone. The chain joins TRDV1 to TRDJ1, with 9 bases lining up with TRDD2. Trimming at V came to 1 base and at J to 0 bases, leaving 27 bases not matched to a gene. Germline V CDR1 and CDR2: TSWWSYY, QGS. The CDR3 spans 24 residues. The CDR3 DNA reads TGTGCTCTTGGGGAACAATCGGCCTTCCTACCTCCTTACTGGGAGTTAAGCTACACCGATAAACTCATCTTT. The encoded protein is CALGEQSAFLPPYWELSYTDKLIF.

To note about this clone: Only one base separates this from a far larger clonotype, so it likely reflects a read error. This sample also contains other DNA sequences that code for the same CDR3. The chain links TRDV2 to TRDJ1; 7 bases agree with TRDD3. Germline V gene sequence: CDR1 GEAIGNYY, CDR2 EKD. CDR3 length: 14 amino acids. For the CDR3, the DNA is TGTGCTTGTGACCCCCTGGGGGACACCGATAAACTCATCTTT. Its translation: CACDPLGDTDKLIF.

By sample fraction, this clone is hyperexpanded. The sample holds other DNA sequences that translate to the same CDR3. The rearrangement uses TRDV2 and TRDJ1, with D possibly being TRDD3 (6 bases). The germline CDR1 and CDR2 sequences are GEAIGNYY and EKD. V was cut by 6 bases and J by 3 bases, with 25 bases left in between. The CDR3 is made up of 17 amino acids. This CDR3 is CACTALGISLGPDKLIF. The CDR3 DNA reads as TGTGCCTGTACCGCCTTGGGGATTAGTTTGGGTCCCGATAAACTCATCTTT.